Described below is a single TCR beta chain sequence and its context. This clonotype was seen a handful of times. Its cognate antigen has yet to be identified. It has no much larger one-base neighbor in the sample; base qualities were not kept. The data were obtained in a study of regulatory T cells in long-lasting Graves disease (dated by TCRdb to the early 2020s). Some background on the complete study: To count as having persistent Graves' disease, a patient had to have received antithyroid drug treatment for over 5 years with TSH receptor autoantibodies remaining persistently positive. The study took place in China and was registered as a clinical trial. TCR sequencing covered 13 persistent and 20 or so newly diagnosed Graves' disease patients, approximately 33 samples in total. Patients with persistent Graves' disease were compared with patients with newly diagnosed Graves' disease using TCR sequencing and RNA sequencing of peripheral blood. On average, persistent Graves' disease patients in the clinical cohort had been on antithyroid drugs for roughly 11 years. Results the study describes overall, beyond this receptor: Persistent disease showed preferential use of TRBV28, TRBJ1-2 and TRBJ2-5, whereas newly diagnosed disease favored TRBV20-1 and TRBJ2-1. Lower TCR Shannon entropy and fewer highly expanded clones were observed in persistent Graves' disease patients than in newly diagnosed patients, which suggested clonal expansion. Patients with persistent disease shared more public clonotypes (fewer than 3,000) than newly diagnosed patients did (about 1,000). The authors acknowledged the small sample size as a limitation that may reduce accuracy. Sequencing and analysis were limited to the TCR beta chain. The study examined only peripheral blood because the primary lesion, thyroid tissue, could not be accessed.

The library was obtained by multiplex PCR. This sample was sequenced with an Illumina HiSeq 4000. iRepertoire HTBI primers and Arm-PCR amplification of CDR3 regions were used to construct TCR beta libraries. Gel purification was performed on PCR products prior to sequencing. The study's processing was this. Across samples, 62 TRBV and 12 to 15 TRBJ segments were identified and used for gene usage analysis of CDR3 amino acid clonotypes. COPE and FqMerger were used to merge filtered high-quality paired reads into contigs. BLAST was used to align contigs to IMGT TRBV, TRBD and TRBJ reference genes, with CDR3 defined following IMGT. Any clonotype with a frequency above 0.1% was counted as a highly expanded clone. Shannon entropy served as the measure of repertoire diversity, while the Gini coefficient captured V-J evenness. A clonotype found in more than one individual was treated as public. The raw public data were reprocessed by TCRdb itself: fastp quality trimming at Q25, MiXCR clonotype calling, in-frame beta chains only. When rows share a CDR3 protein, they turn into one entry using the most common DNA and genes. TCRdb's processing, not the authors' own work, is the source of the V and J calls. The sample table holds 700,000 or so distinct CDR3 sequences, of which 25% to 30% were seen once. The ten largest clones capture under 55% of the sample.

Trimming leaves V shorter by 7 bases and J shorter by 6 bases, with the junction holding 3 bases beyond the gene matches. Spanning cysteine to phenylalanine, the CDR3 consists of 12 amino acids. The entry retains the CDR3 DNA only, 36 bases that are in frame from base 1. Looking up the germline V gene yields CDR1 MNHNS and CDR2 SASEGT. The time point label for this specimen denotes: persistent/refractory GD, antithyroid drugs over 5 years with positive TRAb. For both TCR sequencing and RNA sequencing, RNA was extracted from PBMCs in TRIzol. The diagnosis of Graves' disease followed American Thyroid Association guidelines. Patients for the study were recruited at an endocrinology department in Xi'an, China. Each patient gave around 9 milliliters of peripheral blood, collected in an EDTA anticoagulant tube. Ficoll Paque Plus density gradient separation was used to isolate PBMCs, and no further T cell sorting was done. An Agilent 2100 Bioanalyzer and agarose gel were used to check RNA quality, while a NanoDrop 2000 measured RNA concentration.

The source is a female donor with Graves disease. The chain is made from TRBV6-1 and TRBJ1-5, with 7 central nucleotides matching TRBD1. Sequencing was performed on peripheral blood mononuclear cells (PBMCs), taken when the disease was refractory, from a patient treated with antithyroid drugs. In nucleotide form, the sequence is TGTGCCAGCAACTACAGGGGTCAGCCCCAGCATTTT. Its protein is CASNYRGQPQHF.